The clone carrying this TCR beta chain was observed a handful of times. Its antigen is undetermined. It was through 5'RACE template switching that TCR cDNA was made, with a universal primer site and UMIs added. One entry per CDR3 protein results from TCRdb running MiXCR on the 5' RACE reads. The sample holds 400,000 or so distinct CDR3 sequences, approximately 10% seen once. This sample stems from a study of T cells after yellow fever vaccination. Overall study: Some fractions had low cell numbers, and these were prepared with SMART-Seq v4 Ultra Low Input. Study findings and constraints: Most primary-vaccination clones recurred post-booster (roughly 96% CD4, 88% CD8). Repertoires sorted by FACS could include abundant clonotypes that are contaminants from the bulk population.

V gave up 0 bases and J gave up 8 bases, with 14 bases separating them. CDR3 length: 14 residues. CDR1 is SGHDT and CDR2 is YYEEEE in the germline V gene. The origin of this receptor is a man younger than 30 who received the YFV17D yellow fever vaccine. V usage is TRBV5-6 and J usage is TRBJ1-2, with D possibly being TRBD1 (5 bases). The material sequenced was PBMCs, taken on the day of the first yellow fever vaccination. The CDR3 reads CASSLGQGKGGYTF. CDR3 DNA sequence: TGTGCCAGCAGCTTGGGGCAGGGAAAAGGAGGCTACACCTTC.